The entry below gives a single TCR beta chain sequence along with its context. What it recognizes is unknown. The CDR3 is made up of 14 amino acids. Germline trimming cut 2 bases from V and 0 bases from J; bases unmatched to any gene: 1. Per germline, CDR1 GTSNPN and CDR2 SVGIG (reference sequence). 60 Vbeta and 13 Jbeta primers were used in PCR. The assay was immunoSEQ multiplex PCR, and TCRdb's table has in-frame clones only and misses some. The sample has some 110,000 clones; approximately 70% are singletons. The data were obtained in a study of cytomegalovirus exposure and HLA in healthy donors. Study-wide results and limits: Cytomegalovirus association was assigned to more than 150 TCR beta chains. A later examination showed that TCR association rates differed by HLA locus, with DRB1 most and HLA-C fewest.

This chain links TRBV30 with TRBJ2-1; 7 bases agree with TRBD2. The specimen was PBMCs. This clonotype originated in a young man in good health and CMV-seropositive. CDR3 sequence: CAWSWDYSYNEQFF. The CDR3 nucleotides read TGTGCCTGGAGTTGGGACTACTCCTACAATGAGCAGTTCTTC.